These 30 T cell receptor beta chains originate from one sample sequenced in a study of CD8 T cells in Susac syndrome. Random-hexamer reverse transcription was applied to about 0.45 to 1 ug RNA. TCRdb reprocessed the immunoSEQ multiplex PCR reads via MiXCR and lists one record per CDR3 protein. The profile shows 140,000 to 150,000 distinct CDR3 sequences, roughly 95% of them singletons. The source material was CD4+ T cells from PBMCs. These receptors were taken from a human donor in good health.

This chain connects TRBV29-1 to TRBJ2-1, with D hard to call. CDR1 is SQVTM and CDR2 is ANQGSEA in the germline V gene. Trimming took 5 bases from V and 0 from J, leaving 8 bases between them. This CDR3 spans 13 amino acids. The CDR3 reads CSVYRSSYNEQFF. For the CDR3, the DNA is TGCAGCGTTTACCGGAGCTCCTACAATGAGCAGTTCTTC.

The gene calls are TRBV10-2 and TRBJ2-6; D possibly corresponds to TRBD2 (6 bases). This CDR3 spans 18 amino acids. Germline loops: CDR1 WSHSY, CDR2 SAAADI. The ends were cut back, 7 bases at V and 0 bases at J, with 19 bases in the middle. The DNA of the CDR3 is TGCGCCAGCATTCCGGGGGTCGCCTTCGACTCTGGGGCCAACGTCCTGACTTTC. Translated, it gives CASIPGVAFDSGANVLTF.

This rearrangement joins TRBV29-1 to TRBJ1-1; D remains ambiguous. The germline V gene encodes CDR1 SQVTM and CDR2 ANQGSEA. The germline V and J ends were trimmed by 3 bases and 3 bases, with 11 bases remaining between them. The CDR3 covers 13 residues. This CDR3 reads CSVEVLMDTEAFF. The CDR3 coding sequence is TGCAGCGTTGAGGTCTTGATGGACACTGAAGCTTTCTTT.

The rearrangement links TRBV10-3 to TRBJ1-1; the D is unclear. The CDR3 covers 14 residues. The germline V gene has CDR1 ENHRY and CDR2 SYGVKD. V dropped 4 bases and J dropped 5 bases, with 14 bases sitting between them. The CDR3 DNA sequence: TGTGCCATCAGTGCGTTGGCTGTCGGGACTGAAGCTTTCTTT. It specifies CAISALAVGTEAFF.

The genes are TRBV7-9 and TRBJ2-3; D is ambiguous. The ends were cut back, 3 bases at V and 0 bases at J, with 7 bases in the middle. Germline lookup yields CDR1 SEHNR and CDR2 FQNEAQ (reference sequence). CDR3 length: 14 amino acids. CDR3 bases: TGTGCCAGCAGCTTCGGGTCTAGCACAGATACGCAGTATTTT. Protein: CASSFGSSTDTQYF.

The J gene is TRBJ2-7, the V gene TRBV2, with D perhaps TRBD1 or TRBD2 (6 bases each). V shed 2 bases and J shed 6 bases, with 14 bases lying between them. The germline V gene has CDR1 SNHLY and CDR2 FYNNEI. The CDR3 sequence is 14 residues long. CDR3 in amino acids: CASSERRTAGEQYF. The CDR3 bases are TGTGCCAGCAGTGAACGGAGGACAGCGGGCGAGCAGTACTTC.

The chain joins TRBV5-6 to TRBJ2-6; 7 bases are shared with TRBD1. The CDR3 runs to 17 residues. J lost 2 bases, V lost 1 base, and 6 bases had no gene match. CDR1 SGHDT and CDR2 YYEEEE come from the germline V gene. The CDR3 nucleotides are TGTGCCAGCAGCTTGAACAGGGGCTTAGCTGGGGCCAACGTCCTGACTTTC. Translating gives CASSLNRGLAGANVLTF.

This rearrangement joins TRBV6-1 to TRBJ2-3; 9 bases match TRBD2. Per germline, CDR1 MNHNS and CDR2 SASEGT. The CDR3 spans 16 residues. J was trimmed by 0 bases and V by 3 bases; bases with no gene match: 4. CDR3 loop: CASSEGAGGSTDTQYF. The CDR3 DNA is TGTGCCAGCAGTGAGGGAGCGGGAGGTAGCACAGATACGCAGTATTTT.

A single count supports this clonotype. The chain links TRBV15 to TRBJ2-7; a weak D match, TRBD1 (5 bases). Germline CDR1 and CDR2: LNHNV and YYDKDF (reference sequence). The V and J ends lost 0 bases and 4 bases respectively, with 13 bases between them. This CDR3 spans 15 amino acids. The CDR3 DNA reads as TGTGCCACCAGCAGAGATCGTGGGGCATGGTACGAGCAGTACTTC. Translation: CATSRDRGAWYEQYF.

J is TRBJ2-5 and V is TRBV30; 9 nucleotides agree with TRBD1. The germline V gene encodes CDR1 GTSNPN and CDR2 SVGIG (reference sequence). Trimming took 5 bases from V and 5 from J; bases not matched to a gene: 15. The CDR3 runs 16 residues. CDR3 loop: CAWGGPGTGFSETQYF. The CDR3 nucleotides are TGTGCCTGGGGAGGGCCAGGGACAGGGTTTTCGGAGACCCAGTACTTC.

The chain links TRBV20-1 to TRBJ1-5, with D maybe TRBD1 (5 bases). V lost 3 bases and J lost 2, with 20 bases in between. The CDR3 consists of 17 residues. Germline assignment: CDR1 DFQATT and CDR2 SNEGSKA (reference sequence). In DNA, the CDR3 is TGCAGTGCTAGGGTCCGGGGCGAGGGAGTGGGCAATCAGCCCCAGCATTTT. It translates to CSARVRGEGVGNQPQHF.

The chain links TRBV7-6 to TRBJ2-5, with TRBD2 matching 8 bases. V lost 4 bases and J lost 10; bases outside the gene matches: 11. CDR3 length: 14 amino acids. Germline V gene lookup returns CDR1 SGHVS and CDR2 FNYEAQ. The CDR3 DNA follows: TGTGCCAGCAGCTGGCATGGAGCGGGAGCGGGCCAGTACTTC. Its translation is CASSWHGAGAGQYF.

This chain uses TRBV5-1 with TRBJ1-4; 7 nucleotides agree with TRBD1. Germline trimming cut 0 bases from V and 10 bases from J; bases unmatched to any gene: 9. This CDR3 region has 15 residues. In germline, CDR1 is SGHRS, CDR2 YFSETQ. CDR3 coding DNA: TGCGCCAGCAGCTTGGGCGGGACAGACCAGCCAAAACTGTTTTTT. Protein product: CASSLGGTDQPKLFF.

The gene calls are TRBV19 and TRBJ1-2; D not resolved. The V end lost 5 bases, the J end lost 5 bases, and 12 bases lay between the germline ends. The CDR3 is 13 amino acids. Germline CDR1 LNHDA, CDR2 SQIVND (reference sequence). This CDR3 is CASSRTADYGYTF. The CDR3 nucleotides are TGTGCCAGTAGTCGGACGGCGGATTATGGCTACACCTTC.

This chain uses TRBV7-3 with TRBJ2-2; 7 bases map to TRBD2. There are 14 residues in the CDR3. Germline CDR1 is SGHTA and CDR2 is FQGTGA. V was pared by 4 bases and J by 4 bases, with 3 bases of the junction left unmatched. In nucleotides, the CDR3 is TGTGCCAGCAGCTCGACTAGCACCACCGGGGAGCTGTTTTTT. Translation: CASSSTSTTGELFF.

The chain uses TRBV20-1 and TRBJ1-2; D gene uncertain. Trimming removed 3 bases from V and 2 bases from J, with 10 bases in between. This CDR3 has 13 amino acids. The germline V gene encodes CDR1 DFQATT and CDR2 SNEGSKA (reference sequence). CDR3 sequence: CSARGFTNYGYTF. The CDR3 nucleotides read TGCAGTGCTAGGGGTTTTACCAACTATGGCTACACCTTC.

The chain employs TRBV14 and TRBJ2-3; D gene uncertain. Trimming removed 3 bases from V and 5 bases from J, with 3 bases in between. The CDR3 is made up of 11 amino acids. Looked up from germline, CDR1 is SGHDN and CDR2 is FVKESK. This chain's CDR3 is CASSHKDTQYF. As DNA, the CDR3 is TGTGCCAGCAGCCACAAAGATACGCAGTATTTT.

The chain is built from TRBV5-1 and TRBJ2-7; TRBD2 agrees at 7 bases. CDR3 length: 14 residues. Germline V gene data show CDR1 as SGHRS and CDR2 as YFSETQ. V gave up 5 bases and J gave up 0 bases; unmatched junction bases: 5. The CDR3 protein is CASSHGGSSYEQYF. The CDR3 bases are TGCGCCAGCAGTCACGGGGGGAGCTCCTACGAGCAGTACTTC. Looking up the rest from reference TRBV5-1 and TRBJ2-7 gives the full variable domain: KAGVTQTPRYLIKTRGQQVTLSCSPISGHRSVSWYQQTPGQGLQFLFEYFSETQRNKGNFPGRFSGRQFSNSRSEMNVSTLELGDSALYLCASSHGGSSYEQYFGPGTRLTVT.

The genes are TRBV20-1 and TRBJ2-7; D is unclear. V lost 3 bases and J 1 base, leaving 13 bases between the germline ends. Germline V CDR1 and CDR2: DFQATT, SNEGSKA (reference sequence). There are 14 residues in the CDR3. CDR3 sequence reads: CSARDGYRSYEQYF. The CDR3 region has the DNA TGCAGTGCTAGGGACGGTTATAGATCCTACGAGCAGTACTTC.

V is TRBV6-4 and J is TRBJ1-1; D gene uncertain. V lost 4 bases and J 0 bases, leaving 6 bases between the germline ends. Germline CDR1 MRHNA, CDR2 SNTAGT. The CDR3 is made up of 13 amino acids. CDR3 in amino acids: CASSVFLNTEAFF. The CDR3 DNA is TGTGCCAGCAGTGTATTCCTGAACACTGAAGCTTTCTTT.

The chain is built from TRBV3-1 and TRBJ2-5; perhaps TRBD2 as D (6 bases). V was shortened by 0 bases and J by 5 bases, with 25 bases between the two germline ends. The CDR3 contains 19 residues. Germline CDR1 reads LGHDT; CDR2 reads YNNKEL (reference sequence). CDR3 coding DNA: TGTGCCAGCAGCCAAGATCGCGGACTACACCCGGCTTTATCGGAGACCCAGTACTTC. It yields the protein CASSQDRGLHPALSETQYF.

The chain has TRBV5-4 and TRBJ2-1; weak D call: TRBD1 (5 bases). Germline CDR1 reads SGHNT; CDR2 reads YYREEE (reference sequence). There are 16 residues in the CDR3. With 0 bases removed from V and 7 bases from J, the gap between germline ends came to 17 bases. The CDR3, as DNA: TGTGCCAGCAGCTTGGGGGGCCCAAGCATGGAGAATGAGCAGTTCTTC. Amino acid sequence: CASSLGGPSMENEQFF.

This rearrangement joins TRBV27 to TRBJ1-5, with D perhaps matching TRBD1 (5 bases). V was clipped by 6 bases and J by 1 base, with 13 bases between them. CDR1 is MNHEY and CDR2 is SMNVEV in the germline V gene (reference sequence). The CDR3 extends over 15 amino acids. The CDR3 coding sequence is TGTGCCAGCAGAGCCGGGGCGGCGAGCAATCAGCCCCAGCATTTT. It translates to CASRAGAASNQPQHF.

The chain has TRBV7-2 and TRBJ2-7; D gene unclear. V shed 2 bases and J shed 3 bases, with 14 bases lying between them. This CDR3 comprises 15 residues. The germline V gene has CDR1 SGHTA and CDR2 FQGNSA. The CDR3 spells CASSLNSVAIYEQYF. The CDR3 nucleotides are TGTGCCAGCAGCTTAAATTCGGTGGCCATCTACGAGCAGTACTTC.

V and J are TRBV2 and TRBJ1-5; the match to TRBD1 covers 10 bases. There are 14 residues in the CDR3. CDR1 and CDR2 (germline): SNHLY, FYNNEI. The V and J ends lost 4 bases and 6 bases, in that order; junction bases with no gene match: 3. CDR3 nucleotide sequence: TGTGCCAGCAGTGGACAGGGGGCTCGTCAGCCCCAGCATTTT. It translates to CASSGQGARQPQHF.

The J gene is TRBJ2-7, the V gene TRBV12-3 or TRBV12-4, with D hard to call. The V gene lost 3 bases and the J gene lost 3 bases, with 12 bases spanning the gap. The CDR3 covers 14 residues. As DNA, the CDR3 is TGTGCCAGCAGTTTTGGGCGGCGGCTCTACGAGCAGTACTTC. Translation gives CASSFGRRLYEQYF.

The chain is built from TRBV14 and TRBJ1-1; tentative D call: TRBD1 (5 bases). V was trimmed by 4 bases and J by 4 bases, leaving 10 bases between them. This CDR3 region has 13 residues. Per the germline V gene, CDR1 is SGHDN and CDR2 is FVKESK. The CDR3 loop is CASSRTGATEAFF. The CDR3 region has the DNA TGTGCCAGCAGCCGTACAGGTGCCACTGAAGCTTTCTTT.

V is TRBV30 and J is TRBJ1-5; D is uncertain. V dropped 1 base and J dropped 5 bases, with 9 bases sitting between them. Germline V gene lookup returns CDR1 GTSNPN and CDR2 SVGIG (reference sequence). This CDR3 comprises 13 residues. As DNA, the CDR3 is TGTGCCTGGAGTGACGGGTTGGATCAGCCCCAGCATTTT. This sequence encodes CAWSDGLDQPQHF.

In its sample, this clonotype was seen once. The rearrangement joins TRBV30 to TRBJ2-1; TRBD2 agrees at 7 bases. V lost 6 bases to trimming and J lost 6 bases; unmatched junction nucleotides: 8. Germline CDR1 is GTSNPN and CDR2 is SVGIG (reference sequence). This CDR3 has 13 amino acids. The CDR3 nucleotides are TGTGCCTGCGAGCGGGAAGGGGTCAATGAGCAGTTCTTC. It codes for CACEREGVNEQFF.

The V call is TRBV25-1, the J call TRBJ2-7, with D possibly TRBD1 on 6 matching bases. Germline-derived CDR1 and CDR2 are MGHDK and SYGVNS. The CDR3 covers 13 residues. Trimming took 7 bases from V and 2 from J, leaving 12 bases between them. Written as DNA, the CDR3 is TGTGCCAGCACCCCTCGGGACACCTACGAGCAGTACTTC. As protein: CASTPRDTYEQYF.